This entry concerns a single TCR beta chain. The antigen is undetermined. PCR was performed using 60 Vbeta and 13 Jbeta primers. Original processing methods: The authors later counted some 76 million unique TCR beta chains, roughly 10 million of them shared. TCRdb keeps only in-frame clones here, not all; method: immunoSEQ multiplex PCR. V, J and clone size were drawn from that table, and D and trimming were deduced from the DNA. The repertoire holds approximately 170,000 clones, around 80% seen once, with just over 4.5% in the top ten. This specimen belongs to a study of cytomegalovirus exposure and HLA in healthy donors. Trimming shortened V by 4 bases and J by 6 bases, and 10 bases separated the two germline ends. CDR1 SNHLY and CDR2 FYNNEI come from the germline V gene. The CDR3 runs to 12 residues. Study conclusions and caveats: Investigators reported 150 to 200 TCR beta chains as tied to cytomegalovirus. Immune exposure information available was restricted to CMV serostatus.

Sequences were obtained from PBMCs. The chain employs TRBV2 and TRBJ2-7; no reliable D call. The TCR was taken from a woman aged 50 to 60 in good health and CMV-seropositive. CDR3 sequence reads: CASSGTRGEQYF. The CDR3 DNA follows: TGTGCCAGCAGTGGAACGCGAGGCGAGCAGTACTTC.